This TCR beta chain appears in the sequencing data of a study of Ad26.COV2.S vaccination and SARS-CoV-2 variants (dated by TCRdb to the early 2020s). About the study as a whole: Vaccine-arm donors came from COV1001, a multicentre, randomized, double-blind, placebo-controlled phase I-IIa trial of Ad26.COV2.S in healthy adults. Ad26.COV2.S was administered intramuscularly at a dose of 5x10^10 or 1x10^11 viral particles, either as one shot or as two shots given 56 days apart. Sequencing of the TCRbeta repertoire served to evaluate the specificity and breadth of SARS-CoV-2-reactive T cell receptors following Ad26.COV2.S vaccination. A total of about 30 samples were included in the TCR-sequenced set, comprising 19 Ad26.COV2.S vaccine recipients, 5 placebo recipients and 8 SARS-CoV-2 convalescent individuals. Trial participants were randomized into five groups of five, in which low-dose or high-dose Ad26.COV2.S was given once or twice, or placebo was given on both occasions. Investigators did not know the trial group allocation while performing experiments and assessing outcomes. What the research found in general, with its limitations: Comparing responses between vaccine doses or regimens was not something the study was powered to do. After vaccination, substantial breadth of spike-specific CD8+ and CD4+ T cell responses was reported. Ad26.COV2.S recipients had higher spike-specific TCR breadth than placebo recipients (P = 0.0014). According to the authors, total T cell responses may have been underestimated by the TCR breadth and depth analyses. Vaccine and placebo recipients had comparable non-spike TCR breadth, which fits with the vaccine containing only spike.

The immunoSEQ Assay was used to sequence TCRbeta CDR3 regions. After extraction, genomic DNA underwent amplification by bias-controlled multiplex PCR, followed by high-throughput sequencing. On the study's bioinformatics: To quantify the absolute abundance of every unique TCRbeta CDR3 region, sequences were collapsed and filtered. T cell fraction was estimated by normalizing TCRbeta template counts to usable DNA, which was measured by amplifying reference genes present in all nucleated cells. Repertoire TCRs were annotated as SARS-CoV-2-specific by exact matching of V gene, CDR3 amino acid sequence and J gene to a known reactive TCR set. The reference SARS-CoV-2 TCR set was derived from MIRA and filtered for enrichment in COVID-19-positive ImmuneCODE repertoires, a step that removed public or cross-reactive TCRs. Based on the MIRA antigens, annotated TCRs were further analysed at the level of specific ORF or position within ORF. Depth was the summed frequency of annotated unique rearrangements, while breadth was defined as annotated unique rearrangements over total unique productive rearrangements. Two-sided Wilcoxon rank-sum tests were used to compare TCR breadth between groups. TCRdb limited this immuneACCESS table to in-frame rearrangements with V and J called. A share of clones is missing; checked studies link under half to unresolved V genes, and the rest is unexplained. V, J and clone size reflect that table, while D and trimming were determined from the DNA. For this sample the table gives 350,000 to 500,000 clones, of which roughly 90% were detected only once. The top ten hold 3.6% of the sample.

The sample's treatment or condition label is to be understood as: roughly 19 received Ad26.COV2.S at low or high dose, single or two shots; several received placebo; per-sample allocation not given. For vaccine and placebo recipients, the sequenced repertoires came from samples collected on day 63 after the first injection. Cohort 1b enrolled some 25 adults aged 18-55 years at a single site in Boston, USA, between 29 July and 7 August 2020. Ad26.COV2.S was a replication-incompetent adenovirus type 26 vector expressing a prefusion-stabilized SARS-CoV-2 spike protein from the original Wuhan strain. The CDR3 has 16 amino acids, counting the end cysteine and phenylalanine. Of the read, only the CDR3 DNA is kept; its 48 bases are in frame from base 1. The CDR1 and CDR2 encoded by the germline V gene are SGHDN and FVKESK. V is cut back by 5 bases and J by 5 bases, with 11 bases in the junction unmatched.

As for this clone: Its recognized antigen is unknown. Base qualities are not recorded, but no much larger clone differs from it by a single base.

This receptor was obtained from a person between 18 and 65 years old who received the Ad26.COV2.S COVID-19 vaccine or a placebo. The sequences come from peripheral blood, collected in a trial of Ad26.COV2.S vaccine versus placebo. Recombination linked TRBV14 to TRBJ2-3; TRBD1 lines up with 9 middle nucleotides. The nucleotides are TGTGCCAGCAGCGCAATACAGGGGGCCACCCGAGATACGCAGTATTTT. Its translation reads: CASSAIQGATRDTQYF.